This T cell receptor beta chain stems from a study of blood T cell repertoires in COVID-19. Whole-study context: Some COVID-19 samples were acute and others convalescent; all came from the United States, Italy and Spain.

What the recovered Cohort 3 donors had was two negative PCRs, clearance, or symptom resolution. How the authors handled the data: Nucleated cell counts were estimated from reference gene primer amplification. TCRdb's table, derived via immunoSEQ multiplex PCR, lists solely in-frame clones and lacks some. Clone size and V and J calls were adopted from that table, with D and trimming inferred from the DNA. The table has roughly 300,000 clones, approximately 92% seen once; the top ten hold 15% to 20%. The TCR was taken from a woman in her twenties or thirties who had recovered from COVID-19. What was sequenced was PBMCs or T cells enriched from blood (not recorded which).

The CDR3, as DNA: TGTGCCAGCAGTCCCTCCGGTCAGGGGGGAGGAGAGACCCAGTACTTC. This codes for CASSPSGQGGGETQYF. The V call is TRBV27, the J call TRBJ2-5; tentative D call: TRBD1 (7 bases). CDR3 length: 16 amino acids. Trimming stripped 5 bases from V and 4 bases from J, with 20 bases between. Germline CDR1 and CDR2: MNHEY and SMNVEV (reference sequence).